Reported below is one T cell receptor beta chain. The germline V and J ends were trimmed by 2 bases and 5 bases, with 10 bases remaining between them. Germline V lookup: CDR1 SGHRS, CDR2 YFSETQ. The CDR3 has 14 residues. This sample is drawn from a study of blood T cell repertoires in COVID-19. Study details: Material from acute and convalescent COVID-19 was sourced from the United States, Italy and Spain.

Clones were sequenced by immunoSEQ multiplex PCR, and TCRdb holds only the in-frame ones, with some missing. The data show around 75,000 clones, about four fifths seen once. This clonotype was obtained from a woman over 75 with active or convalescent COVID-19. The sequencing input was peripheral blood. The chain recombines TRBV5-1 with TRBJ1-4; no clear D. CDR3 in amino acids: CASSLDILNEKLFF. For the CDR3, the DNA is TGCGCCAGCAGCTTAGACATATTAAATGAAAAACTGTTTTTT.